The 13 T cell receptor beta chains presented below share a single source sample, sequenced in a study of blood T cell repertoires in COVID-19. TCRdb's table, derived via immunoSEQ multiplex PCR, lists solely in-frame clones and lacks some. Of hundreds of thousands of clones in the sample, about nine tenths were seen once. Sequences were obtained from peripheral blood. All receptors come from a woman in her 30s with active or convalescent COVID-19.

The chain combines TRBV25-1 with TRBJ2-1; D remains unclear. This CDR3 has 16 residues. V was shortened by 2 bases and J by 8 bases, with 19 bases between the two germline ends. Looked up from germline, CDR1 is MGHDK and CDR2 is SYGVNS. The CDR3 nucleotides are TGTGCCAGCAGTGAACGACAAGACCGAAACCTGGATGAGCAGTTCTTC. Translated: CASSERQDRNLDEQFF.

This clone was recorded only once. The chain recombines TRBV19 with TRBJ2-5; 8 bases fit TRBD1. J gave up 3 bases and V 4 bases, and 7 bases lay outside the gene matches. CDR1 LNHDA and CDR2 SQIVND come from the germline V gene (reference sequence). The CDR3 loop spans 15 amino acids. Here the CDR3 DNA reads TGTGCCAGTAGTAAAACCGGGACAGGTAAAGAGACCCAGTACTTC. It encodes CASSKTGTGKETQYF.

The chain uses TRBV9 and TRBJ1-4; no firm D call. Trimming took off 4 bases at V and 2 bases at J, with 12 bases between the two ends. There are 15 residues in the CDR3. The germline V gene encodes CDR1 SGDLS and CDR2 YYNGEE. The CDR3 DNA follows: TGTGCCAGCAGCCCGACGGGAGGCACTAATGAAAAACTGTTTTTT. Translating gives CASSPTGGTNEKLFF.

The chain couples TRBV5-1 to TRBJ1-2; 12 bases map to TRBD1. There are 16 residues in the CDR3. The V and J ends lost 4 bases and 4 bases, in that order; junction bases with no gene match: 8. The germline V gene has CDR1 SGHRS and CDR2 YFSETQ. CDR3 coding DNA: TGCGCCAGCAGCGCGGGGACAGGGGGCGCCTTCTATGGCTACACCTTC. It codes for CASSAGTGGAFYGYTF.

This clone was counted once. The chain couples TRBV18 to TRBJ1-5, with D possibly matching TRBD1 (5 bases). The CDR3 totals 13 residues. Germline values: CDR1 KGHSH, CDR2 LQKENI. Between the trimmed V and J ends, which lost 4 bases and 6 bases, there was a span of 10 bases. The CDR3 coding sequence is TGTGCCAGCTCACTCCAGCAGGGTCAGCCCCAGCATTTT. This sequence encodes CASSLQQGQPQHF. The full variable domain, its missing parts supplied by reference TRBV18 and TRBJ1-5, is NAGVMQNPRHLVRRRGQEARLRCSPMKGHSHVYWYRQLPEEGLKFMVYLQKENIIDESGMPKERFSAEFPKEGPSILRIQQVVRGDSAAYFCASSLQQGQPQHFGDGTRLSIL.

This sequence joins TRBV12-3 or TRBV12-4 and TRBJ1-6, with D hard to call. The ends were cut back, 3 bases at V and 11 bases at J, with 8 bases in the middle. The CDR3 has 12 residues. The CDR3, as DNA: TGTGCCAGCAGTTTTTTCCGAGCACCCCTCCACTTT. This translates into CASSFFRAPLHF.

The V and J genes are TRBV4-1 and TRBJ1-2; 8 positions match TRBD1. Germline-derived CDR1 and CDR2 are MGHRA and YSYEKL. Trimming removed 0 bases from V and 5 bases from J; junction bases left unmatched: 8. There are 16 residues in the CDR3. This CDR3 reads CASSQENRGGRYGYTF. Written as DNA, the CDR3 is TGCGCCAGCAGCCAAGAAAACAGGGGGGGAAGGTATGGCTACACCTTC.

V gene TRBV15 combines with J gene TRBJ2-1, with 7 nucleotides matching TRBD2. Germline CDR1 reads LNHNV; CDR2 reads YYDKDF (reference sequence). Losses at the gene ends were 3 bases for V and 9 bases for J; bases not matched to a gene: 2. The CDR3 is 12 amino acids. The CDR3 sequence: CATSSERGEQFF. CDR3 nucleotides: TGTGCCACCAGCAGCGAGCGGGGTGAGCAGTTCTTC.

This chain uses TRBV20-1 with TRBJ1-2; a weak D match, TRBD1 (5 bases). Germline V lookup: CDR1 DFQATT, CDR2 SNEGSKA (reference sequence). Trimming left V 5 bases short and J 7 bases short, with 11 bases between. The CDR3 covers 11 residues. The CDR3 loop is CSAGAGSGYTF. DNA of the CDR3: TGCAGTGCTGGGGCCGGCAGTGGCTACACCTTC.

The rearrangement joins TRBV18 to TRBJ1-5, with TRBD1 as a possible D gene (6 bases). V was pared by 0 bases and J by 0 bases, with 24 bases between. The CDR3 runs 21 residues. Germline CDR1 KGHSH, CDR2 LQKENI. The CDR3 nucleotides are TGTGCCAGCTCACCACCGGCGTTCGAGACAGGAGTACTCCTTAGCAATCAGCCCCAGCATTTT. The encoded protein is CASSPPAFETGVLLSNQPQHF.

The V gene is TRBV19, the J gene TRBJ1-5; TRBD1 aligns across 7 bases. The CDR3 runs 14 residues. Germline CDR1 and CDR2: LNHDA and SQIVND (reference sequence). The V gene end was trimmed by 10 bases and the J gene end by 5 bases; junction bases not matched to a gene: 11. CDR3 nucleotide sequence: TGTGCCACCACACGGGACAGCGTTTATCAGCCCCAGCATTTT. This codes for CATTRDSVYQPQHF.

Here the CDR3 DNA reads TGCGCCAGCAGCCATCCTGGGGGGTACAATGAGCAGTTCTTC. This sequence encodes CASSHPGGYNEQFF. V and J are TRBV4-1 and TRBJ2-1, with a tentative D call TRBD2 (6 bases). This CDR3 region has 14 residues. Trimming cost V 3 bases and J 4 bases, with 10 bases left between them. Per germline, CDR1 MGHRA and CDR2 YSYEKL.

Only a few counts were recorded for this clone. J is TRBJ1-1 and V is TRBV18, with TRBD1 matching 9 bases. CDR3 length equals 16 residues. After removal of 1 base from V and 4 bases from J, the junction contained 7 bases not matched to a gene. Germline loops: CDR1 KGHSH, CDR2 LQKENI. The CDR3 DNA reads as TGTGCCAGCTCACCACGGACAGGGGAGGGGAGCACTGAAGCTTTCTTT. It specifies CASSPRTGEGSTEAFF.